The source of this T cell receptor beta chain is a study of cytomegalovirus exposure and HLA in healthy donors. The germline CDR1 and CDR2 sequences are SGHVS and FNYEAQ. CDR3 length: 12 amino acids. Trimming removed 6 bases from V and 5 bases from J, with 10 bases in between. Sequencing used immunoSEQ multiplex PCR; TCRdb keeps in-frame clones, though not all of them. The sample contains about 280,000 clones, 86% of which appear only once. This chain links TRBV7-6 with TRBJ1-2; possible D gene TRBD1, 5 bases. The receptor comes from a woman aged 18-29 years in good health and CMV-seronegative. The source material was PBMCs. CDR3 protein: CASSGRDYGYTF. For the CDR3, the DNA is TGTGCCAGCAGTGGCAGGGATTATGGCTACACCTTC.